The clone carrying this T cell receptor (beta chain) was recorded a few times. Its antigen remains unidentified. With a J-beta primer mix and a sample-barcoded 5' primer, a second PCR ran about 7 to 12 cycles. TCRdb re-analysed the 5' RACE reads in MiXCR, keeping a single row per CDR3 protein. Of about 760,000 distinct CDR3 sequences in the sample, 56% were seen once. The sample is drawn from a study of blood T cells in healthy people across ages. Findings and limits, study-wide: The long-lived group displayed more naive CD4+ cells, plus higher diversity, than the aged donors did.

Each individual donor underwent a draw of about 9.9 milliliters of peripheral blood. The length of the CDR3 is 16 residues. From germline, CDR1 is DFQATT and CDR2 SNEGSKA (reference sequence). The V gene lost 5 bases and the J gene lost 3 bases, with 22 bases spanning the gap. This sequence joins TRBV20-1 and TRBJ1-2, with D possibly being TRBD1 (5 bases). The TCR was taken from a man aged 35 to 55 in good health. Sample: blood. The CDR3 here is CSAYRLGGAKYYGYTF. The CDR3 bases are TGCAGTGCTTACAGACTTGGAGGGGCAAAATACTATGGCTACACCTTC.